This T cell receptor (beta chain) was sequenced during a study of cytomegalovirus exposure and HLA in healthy donors. This clone has only one observation. The data were produced by immunoSEQ multiplex PCR, yet TCRdb's version contains in-frame clones alone and is incomplete. The top ten clones hold approximately 1% of a sample with over 250,000 clones, approximately 86% of them seen once. The CDR3 totals 15 residues. Germline CDR1 and CDR2: SGHNT and YENEEA. V lost 5 bases and J 5 bases, leaving 19 bases between the germline ends. The chain employs TRBV11-3 and TRBJ2-7; perhaps TRBD1 as D (6 bases). This TCR came from a woman aged 18 to 35 in good health and CMV-seronegative. The sample comprised PBMCs. CDR3 bases: TGTGCCAGCAGCCCCAACGGTTACAGGGAGAACGAGCAGTACTTC. It yields the protein CASSPNGYRENEQYF. Complete variable domain (other parts from reference TRBV11-3 and TRBJ2-7): EAGVVQSPRYKIIEKKQPVAFWCNPISGHNTLYWYLQNLGQGPELLIRYENEEAVDDSQLPKDRFSAERLKGVDSTLKIQPAELGDSAVYLCASSPNGYRENEQYFGPGTRLTVT.